What follows is one T cell receptor beta chain and its context. Its target is not known. Those who donated were healthy bone marrow donors. Primers included in the PCR were 60 Vbeta and 13 Jbeta primers. Clones were read by immunoSEQ multiplex PCR, and TCRdb kept only the in-frame ones, dropping some. The sample holds roughly 120,000 clones; around two thirds are singletons and the top ten take nearly 9.5%. These data originate in a study of cytomegalovirus exposure and HLA in healthy donors. Overall study findings and caveats: Among the most significant clusters, several appeared linked to common viral pathogens in a later analysis. A missense variant in DCLRE1C was later tied to TCR beta V- and J-gene trimming.

The V and J ends lost 1 base and 0 bases, in that order; junction bases with no gene match: 15. The germline V gene has CDR1 LGHNA and CDR2 YNFKEQ. This CDR3 has 21 residues. This receptor was taken from a woman aged 40 to 49 in good health and CMV-seropositive. The chain uses TRBV4-2 and TRBJ2-7; 13 positions match TRBD2. The source material was PBMCs. The CDR3 spells CASSQVGLAGVVLGSSYEQYF. CDR3 in DNA: TGTGCCAGCAGCCAAGTCGGACTAGCGGGAGTTGTTTTGGGCTCCTCCTACGAGCAGTACTTC.